This T cell receptor beta chain was documented in a study of CD8 T cells in Susac syndrome. The sequenced target, TCR beta, came from blood CD8+ and CD4+ T cells. With random hexamers, roughly 0.45 to 1 ug RNA was reverse transcribed. TCRdb called the immunoSEQ multiplex PCR reads again in MiXCR, with one record for every CDR3 protein. The repertoire holds 150,000 or so distinct CDR3 sequences, with 95% as singletons. The sequence was obtained from a human donor with Susac syndrome. Sequencing was done on a sample of CD4+ T cells from PBMCs.

The CDR3 nucleotides are TGCAGTGCTAGAGAGCTCCAGGGTGTTCGACAGTTCTTC. It is translated as CSARELQGVRQFF. The chain joins TRBV20-1 to TRBJ2-1, with D possibly being TRBD1 (5 bases). The germline gives CDR1 DFQATT, CDR2 SNEGSKA (reference sequence). This CDR3 contains 13 residues. V was cut by 0 bases and J by 13 bases, with 16 bases left in between.